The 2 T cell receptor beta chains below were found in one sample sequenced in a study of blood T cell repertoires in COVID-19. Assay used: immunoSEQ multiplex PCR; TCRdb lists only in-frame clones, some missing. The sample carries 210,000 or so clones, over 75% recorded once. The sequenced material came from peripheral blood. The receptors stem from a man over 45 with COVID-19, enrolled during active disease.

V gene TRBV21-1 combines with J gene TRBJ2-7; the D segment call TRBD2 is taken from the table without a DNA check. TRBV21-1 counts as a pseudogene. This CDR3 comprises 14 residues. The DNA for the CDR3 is TGTGCCAGCAGCAAAGTGATGGGAGTTAACGAGCAGTACTTC. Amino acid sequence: CASSKVMGVNEQYF.

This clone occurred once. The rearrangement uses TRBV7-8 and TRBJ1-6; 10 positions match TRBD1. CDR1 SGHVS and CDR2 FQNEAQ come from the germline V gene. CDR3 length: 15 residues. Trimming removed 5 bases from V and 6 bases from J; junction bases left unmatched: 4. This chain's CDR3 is CASSPTGGRNSPLHF. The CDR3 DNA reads TGTGCCAGCAGCCCGACAGGGGGCCGTAATTCACCCCTCCACTTT.